The next 20 T cell receptor beta chains were all read from a single sample in a study of Ad26.COV2.S vaccination and SARS-CoV-2 variants. Treatment specified: about 20 received Ad26.COV2.S at low or high dose, single or two shots; 5 received placebo; per-sample allocation not given. Following the first vaccine or placebo injection, samples were taken on day 63. Measured with immunoSEQ multiplex PCR; TCRdb has only the in-frame clones, and not every one. The table shows fewer than 400,000 clones, with approximately 86% occurring only once. This sample comprised peripheral blood, obtained in a trial of Ad26.COV2.S vaccine versus placebo. These receptors came from a person aged 18-60 years who received the Ad26.COV2.S COVID-19 vaccine or a placebo.

V and J are TRBV9 and TRBJ2-7, with 9 bases lining up with TRBD1. This CDR3 region has 14 residues. From germline, CDR1 is SGDLS and CDR2 YYNGEE. J gave up 1 base and V 3 bases, and 2 bases lay outside the gene matches. CDR3 sequence: CASSADRGSYEQYF. DNA of the CDR3: TGTGCCAGCAGCGCCGACAGGGGGTCCTACGAGCAGTACTTC.

The chain has TRBV30 and TRBJ2-2; no firm D call. The length of the CDR3 is 13 residues. Trimming cost V 1 base and J 5 bases, with 8 bases left between them. Per germline, CDR1 GTSNPN and CDR2 SVGIG (reference sequence). CDR3 nucleotides: TGTGCCTGGAGTGAAACTTGGACCGGGGAGCTGTTTTTT. Its translation: CAWSETWTGELFF.

The rearrangement joins TRBV5-1 to TRBJ1-1; D is uncertain. The V end was cut by 1 base, the J end by 4 bases, with 11 bases between. This CDR3 is built from 14 residues. CDR1 and CDR2 (germline): SGHRS, YFSETQ. CDR3 nucleotides: TGCGCCAGCAGCTTGCGAAAGGGCTTCACTGAAGCTTTCTTT. As protein: CASSLRKGFTEAFF.

This clone was detected once. Additional DNA sequences in this sample encode the identical CDR3. The CDR3: CASSIGGYNEQFF. CDR3 bases: TGTGCCAGTAGTATAGGGGGTTACAATGAGCAGTTCTTC. This chain connects TRBV19 to TRBJ2-1; the D is unclear. Germline V gene data show CDR1 as LNHDA and CDR2 as SQIVND (reference sequence). This CDR3 is 13 amino acids long. V was pared by 1 base and J by 4 bases, with 5 bases between.

The chain carries TRBV19 and TRBJ1-2, with 8 positions matching TRBD1. The CDR3 totals 11 residues. The trim removed 8 bases at V and 6 bases at J, leaving 2 bases unmatched. CDR1 LNHDA and CDR2 SQIVND come from the germline V gene (reference sequence). CDR3 sequence: CASGQGNGYTF. The CDR3, as DNA: TGTGCCAGTGGACAGGGAAATGGCTACACCTTC. The variable domain in full, with the rest retrieved from reference TRBV19 and TRBJ1-2, is DGGITQSPKYLFRKEGQNVTLSCEQNLNHDAMYWYRQDPGQGLRLIYYSQIVNDFQKGDIAEGYSVSREKKESFPLTVTSAQKNPTAFYLCASGQGNGYTFGSGTRLTVV.

V gene TRBV18 combines with J gene TRBJ2-7, with D perhaps TRBD1 (6 bases). Germline assignment: CDR1 KGHSH and CDR2 LQKENI. This CDR3 is 15 amino acids long. Trimming removed 4 bases from V and 6 bases from J, with 19 bases in between. The CDR3 protein is CASSRFDRTYAEQYF. CDR3 DNA: TGTGCCAGCTCACGATTCGACAGGACCTACGCCGAGCAGTACTTC.

This clone was observed a single time. The chain has TRBV9 and TRBJ2-7, with D maybe TRBD2 (5 bases). The V gene's germline CDR1 is SGDLS and CDR2 YYNGEE. The CDR3 sequence is 14 residues long. Trimming pared 4 bases from V and 2 bases from J, leaving 13 bases between. Here the CDR3 DNA reads TGTGCCAGCAGCCCTAACGGACTCGCCTACGAGCAGTACTTC. Protein sequence: CASSPNGLAYEQYF.

V and J are TRBV7-9 and TRBJ2-7; D not resolved. The CDR3 runs 12 residues. Trimming removed 5 bases at V and 0 bases at J, with 5 bases between. CDR1 and CDR2 from the germline V gene are SEHNR and FQNEAQ (reference sequence). The CDR3 protein is CASSPSSYEQYF. CDR3 sequence (DNA): TGTGCCAGCAGCCCGAGCTCCTACGAGCAGTACTTC. Variable domain in full (rest from reference TRBV7-9 and TRBJ2-7): DTGVSQNPRHKITKRGQNVTFRCDPISEHNRLYWYRQTLGQGPEFLTYFQNEAQLEKSRLLSDRFSAERPKGSFSTLEIQRTEQGDSAMYLCASSPSSYEQYFGPGTRLTVT.

V and J are TRBV19 and TRBJ1-6; 9 bases are shared with TRBD1. This CDR3 comprises 14 residues. Germline-derived CDR1 and CDR2 are LNHDA and SQIVND (reference sequence). The ends lost 5 bases at V and 9 bases at J; junction bases unmatched: 5. The CDR3 sequence: CASSRGTGISPLHF. CDR3 coding DNA: TGTGCCAGTAGTCGGGGGACAGGGATTTCACCCCTCCACTTT.

The chain carries TRBV7-2 and TRBJ1-6; D ambiguous. This CDR3 comprises 15 residues. CDR1 is SGHTA, CDR2 FQGNSA, per germline. The V end was cut by 1 base, the J end by 9 bases, with 13 bases between. CDR3 sequence: CASSLGGGPASPLHF. CDR3 nucleotides: TGTGCCAGCAGCTTAGGAGGCGGACCGGCTTCACCCCTCCACTTT.

The J gene is TRBJ2-7, the V gene TRBV6-6, with D perhaps matching TRBD2 (5 bases). Germline V gives CDR1 MNHNY, CDR2 SVGAGI (reference sequence). The V end was cut by 5 bases, the J end by 5 bases, with 16 bases between. The CDR3 spans 14 residues. The CDR3 sequence: CASSPGPAENEQYF. As DNA, the CDR3 is TGTGCCAGCAGTCCCGGACCAGCGGAAAACGAGCAGTACTTC.

This chain links TRBV6-2 or TRBV6-3 with TRBJ2-7, with a weak D call TRBD2 (5 bases). The CDR3 has 14 residues. Trimming removed 0 bases at V and 5 bases at J, with 11 bases between. Germline V gene sequence: CDR1 MNHEY, CDR2 SVGEGT. The CDR3 DNA follows: TGTGCCAGCAGTTACTCGGCTAGCCTCGACGAGCAGTACTTC. Translation gives CASSYSASLDEQYF.

This clone has only a few counts. The chain employs TRBV3-1 (or the pseudogene TRBV3-2) and TRBJ2-5, with 8 bases identical to TRBD1. J lost 5 bases, V lost 3 bases, and 5 bases had no gene match. The CDR3 is made up of 14 amino acids. CDR1 and CDR2 (germline): LGHDT, YNNKEL (reference sequence). CDR3 DNA sequence: TGTGCCAGCAGCCAGCAGGGGGCGAGGGAGACCCAGTACTTC. Its translation: CASSQQGARETQYF.

This clone was counted a few times. The V call is TRBV29-1, the J call TRBJ2-7; D is undetermined. The germline V gene has CDR1 SQVTM and CDR2 ANQGSEA. The V end was cut by 4 bases, the J end by 0 bases, with 4 bases between. The CDR3 has 11 residues. This chain's CDR3 is CSVGSSYEQYF. As DNA, the CDR3 is TGCAGCGTTGGGAGCTCCTACGAGCAGTACTTC.

The J gene is TRBJ1-2, the V gene TRBV11-2; TRBD1 is a possible D gene (5 bases). Germline V gene lookup returns CDR1 SGHAT and CDR2 FQNNGV. V was trimmed by 1 base and J by 2 bases, leaving 8 bases between them. The length of the CDR3 is 14 residues. The CDR3, as DNA: TGTGCCAGCAGCTTAGCCCGGGGCAACTATGGCTACACCTTC. Translating it yields CASSLARGNYGYTF.

The J gene is TRBJ2-1, the V gene TRBV10-1, with 8 bases matching TRBD2. Losses at the gene ends were 1 base for V and 8 bases for J; bases not matched to a gene: 7. Germline CDR1 and CDR2: WNHNN and SYGVQD (reference sequence). This CDR3 has 15 amino acids. The CDR3 here is CASSEFSGVGDEQFF. The DNA of the CDR3 is TGCGCCAGCAGTGAGTTTAGCGGGGTCGGGGATGAGCAGTTCTTC.

The V and J genes are TRBV2 and TRBJ1-1; D is uncertain. Germline V CDR1 and CDR2: SNHLY, FYNNEI. The CDR3 sequence is 14 residues long. V was pared by 4 bases and J by 0 bases, with 9 bases between. As DNA, the CDR3 is TGTGCCAGCAGTGTCGAGGGTATGAACACTGAAGCTTTCTTT. The encoded protein is CASSVEGMNTEAFF. Based on the CDR3 plus reference TRBV2 and TRBJ1-1, the full variable domain is EPEVTQTPSHQVTQMGQEVILRCVPISNHLYFYWYRQILGQKVEFLVSFYNNEISEKSEIFDDQFSVERPDGSNFTLKIRSTKLEDSAMYFCASSVEGMNTEAFFGQGTRLTVV.

The chain joins TRBV5-4 to TRBJ1-1; D gene unclear. The germline CDR1 and CDR2 sequences are SGHNT and YYREEE (reference sequence). V was trimmed by 2 bases and J by 11 bases, leaving 19 bases between them. The CDR3 length is 14 residues. DNA for the CDR3: TGTGCCAGCAGCTTATCGGAGGCGATTCAGTCGGCTTTCTTT. This encodes CASSLSEAIQSAFF.

In this sample, this clone turned up once. This rearrangement joins TRBV20-1 to TRBJ1-5, with 7 bases that match TRBD1. Per the germline V gene, CDR1 is DFQATT and CDR2 is SNEGSKA (reference sequence). CDR3 size: 16 residues. J was trimmed by 2 bases and V by 3 bases; bases with no gene match: 10. This CDR3 is CSASSTGSLGNQPQHF. CDR3 in DNA: TGCAGTGCTAGTTCGACAGGGAGTTTAGGCAATCAGCCCCAGCATTTT.

This chain joins TRBV6-6 and TRBJ1-2; D gene ambiguous. Looked up from germline, CDR1 is MNHNY and CDR2 is SVGAGI (reference sequence). V was pared by 6 bases and J by 0 bases, with 11 bases between. The CDR3 is made up of 14 amino acids. CDR3 coding DNA: TGTGCCAGCAGGATTCCCGGTCCTAACTATGGCTACACCTTC. It translates to CASRIPGPNYGYTF.